These 25 T cell receptor beta chains came from one sample sequenced in a study of lymphopenia after photon versus proton radiotherapy. Measured with immunoSEQ multiplex PCR; TCRdb has only the in-frame clones, and not every one. Of around 150,000 clones listed, approximately 91% are singletons. The sample in question was peripheral blood, obtained from a patient treated with photon-based radiotherapy. The receptors originated from a man in his fifties or sixties with gastric cancer.

This rearrangement joins TRBV7-6 to TRBJ1-6, with D maybe TRBD1 (5 bases). The CDR3 has 14 amino acids. The V gene lost 4 bases and the J gene lost 5 bases, with 9 bases spanning the gap. The germline V gene encodes CDR1 SGHVS and CDR2 FNYEAQ. For the CDR3, the DNA is TGTGCCAGCAGCTATGGACAAAATAATTCACCCCTCCACTTT. It codes for CASSYGQNNSPLHF.

The chain links TRBV19 to TRBJ2-7; D assignment may be TRBD1 or TRBD2 (5 bases each). Trimming stripped 0 bases from V and 3 bases from J, with 12 bases between. The CDR3 runs to 15 residues. The germline gives CDR1 LNHDA, CDR2 SQIVND (reference sequence). The CDR3 region is CASSIDKGRVYEQYF. The CDR3 bases are TGTGCCAGTAGTATAGATAAGGGACGGGTCTACGAGCAGTACTTC.

The chain joins TRBV29-1 to TRBJ2-1; TRBD2 matches at 8 bases. CDR1 and CDR2 from the germline V gene are SQVTM and ANQGSEA. This CDR3 comprises 14 residues. With V trimmed by 3 bases and J by 4 bases, 5 bases remained unmatched. CDR3 in DNA: TGCAGCGTTGACGGGAGGGCCATTTACAATGAGCAGTTCTTC. Amino acids: CSVDGRAIYNEQFF.

This chain uses TRBV6-5 with TRBJ2-7, with 11 bases aligning to TRBD1. Germline V lookup: CDR1 MNHEY, CDR2 SVGAGI. This CDR3 has 15 residues. With 3 bases clipped from V and 4 bases from J, the junction kept 5 bases outside the gene matches. The CDR3 region has the DNA TGTGCCAGCAGTTATGACGGGACAGGGGGTTACGAGCAGTACTTC. Translation: CASSYDGTGGYEQYF.

This sequence joins TRBV7-3 and TRBJ2-6, with D possibly TRBD1 on 6 matching bases. V shed 5 bases and J shed 4 bases, with 12 bases lying between them. CDR3 length: 15 residues. Germline V lookup: CDR1 SGHTA, CDR2 FQGTGA. The CDR3 loop reads CASSLGQSGANVLTF. The CDR3 DNA is TGTGCCAGCAGCCTAGGACAGTCGGGGGCCAACGTCCTGACTTTC. Full variable domain (remainder filled in from reference TRBV7-3 and TRBJ2-6): GAGVSQTPSNKVTEKGKYVELRCDPISGHTALYWYRQSLGQGPEFLIYFQGTGAADDSGLPNDRFFAVRPEGSVSTLKIQRTERGDSAVYLCASSLGQSGANVLTFGAGSRLTVL.

The rearrangement joins TRBV6-1 to TRBJ2-1; perhaps TRBD1 as D (6 bases). The CDR3 covers 15 residues. Trimming shortened V by 9 bases and J by 7 bases, and 22 bases separated the two germline ends. Germline lookup yields CDR1 MNHNS and CDR2 SASEGT. CDR3 nucleotide sequence: TGTGCCAGTCAGAAGACAGGAAGGCTTGGGAATGAGCAGTTCTTC. Translated: CASQKTGRLGNEQFF.

CDR3 nucleotide sequence: TGTGCCAGTAGTATCTTGAGGGGTTCTCAGCCCCAGCATTTT. It yields the protein CASSILRGSQPQHF. The gene calls are TRBV19 and TRBJ1-5; the D gene is possibly TRBD1 (5 bases). This CDR3 has 14 residues. Germline V gives CDR1 LNHDA, CDR2 SQIVND (reference sequence). Trimming shortened V by 3 bases and J by 6 bases, and 12 bases separated the two germline ends.

The chain combines TRBV7-5 with TRBJ1-5. TRBV7-5 corresponds to a pseudogene. The CDR3 extends over 14 amino acids. DNA of the CDR3: TGTGTCAGAAGCTTAGGGGGGGAATGGGAGCCCCAGCATTTT. Translation gives CVRSLGGEWEPQHF.

V and J are TRBV19 and TRBJ2-1, with TRBD2 as a possible D gene (5 bases). The CDR3 is 14 residues long. V lost 6 bases and J 9 bases, leaving 18 bases between the germline ends. Looked up from germline, CDR1 is LNHDA and CDR2 is SQIVND (reference sequence). Here the CDR3 DNA reads TGTGCCAGTAGGAAAGATGGACTCGAGGGTGAGCAGTTCTTC. Translating gives CASRKDGLEGEQFF.

This clone turned up a few times. DNA for the CDR3: TGTGCCAGTAGTGATATAGGGTTCGAAGCTTTCTTT. It specifies CASSDIGFEAFF. The chain recombines TRBV19 with TRBJ1-1, with D unclear. With 5 bases removed from V and 8 bases from J, the gap between germline ends came to 12 bases. Germline V gene data show CDR1 as LNHDA and CDR2 as SQIVND (reference sequence). This CDR3 region has 12 residues.

The genes are TRBV7-8 and TRBJ2-3; 8 nucleotides agree with TRBD1. The CDR3 contains 15 residues. With V trimmed by 5 bases and J by 4 bases, 8 bases remained unmatched. Germline loops: CDR1 SGHVS, CDR2 FQNEAQ. The CDR3 reads CASSPQGASSDTQYF. DNA for the CDR3: TGTGCCAGCAGCCCTCAGGGGGCGAGCTCAGATACGCAGTATTTT.

V usage is TRBV12-5 and J usage is TRBJ2-1; 7 nucleotides agree with TRBD1. The germline CDR1 and CDR2 sequences are LGHNT and FRNRAP. The CDR3 totals 14 residues. The ends lost 4 bases at V and 7 bases at J; junction bases unmatched: 7. CDR3 bases: TGTGCTAGTGGTTCCGACCCGACAGGGAATGAGCAGTTCTTC. It codes for CASGSDPTGNEQFF.

The gene calls are TRBV5-1 and TRBJ1-1, with D uncertain. The CDR3 consists of 13 residues. The V end was cut by 0 bases, the J end by 4 bases, with 7 bases between. Germline V gene lookup returns CDR1 SGHRS and CDR2 YFSETQ. DNA of the CDR3: TGCGCCAGCAGCTTGGTACCGGGCACTGAAGCTTTCTTT. Translated, it gives CASSLVPGTEAFF.

This sequence joins TRBV7-9 and TRBJ2-4; D call uncertain. Looked up from germline, CDR1 is SEHNR and CDR2 is FQNEAQ (reference sequence). The CDR3 consists of 16 residues. Trimming left V 3 bases short and J 3 bases short, with 15 bases between. CDR3 DNA: TGTGCCAGCAGCTTCGATCCCGGGCTAAACAAAAACATTCAGTACTTC. It translates to CASSFDPGLNKNIQYF.

The chain employs TRBV19 and TRBJ2-5; D possibly corresponds to TRBD2 (6 bases). Germline V gene lookup returns CDR1 LNHDA and CDR2 SQIVND (reference sequence). V was pared by 4 bases and J by 2 bases, with 14 bases between. CDR3 length equals 15 residues. CDR3 nucleotide sequence: TGTGCCAGTAGTAATCATAGGGACTCACAAGAGACCCAGTACTTC. Encoded protein: CASSNHRDSQETQYF.

This chain links TRBV7-9 with TRBJ1-1; D is unclear. This CDR3 has 13 residues. The germline gives CDR1 SEHNR, CDR2 FQNEAQ (reference sequence). V was cut by 1 base and J by 1 base, with 4 bases left in between. The CDR3 DNA reads as TGTGCCAGCAGCTTAGTTACGAACACTGAAGCTTTCTTT. It specifies CASSLVTNTEAFF. Variable domain in full (rest from reference TRBV7-9 and TRBJ1-1): DTGVSQNPRHKITKRGQNVTFRCDPISEHNRLYWYRQTLGQGPEFLTYFQNEAQLEKSRLLSDRFSAERPKGSFSTLEIQRTEQGDSAMYLCASSLVTNTEAFFGQGTRLTVV.

The gene calls are TRBV6-5 and TRBJ2-1; D gene ambiguous. V lost 5 bases and J 5 bases, leaving 16 bases between the germline ends. There are 15 residues in the CDR3. The germline V gene encodes CDR1 MNHEY and CDR2 SVGAGI. In DNA, the CDR3 is TGTGCCAGCAGTACGGCCCTAGGAATCCACAATGAGCAGTTCTTC. This gives the protein CASSTALGIHNEQFF.

The gene calls are TRBV10-3 and TRBJ2-5; 13 bases match TRBD2. Germline CDR1 is ENHRY and CDR2 is SYGVKD. This CDR3 contains 14 residues. V lost 10 bases to trimming and J lost 5 bases; unmatched junction nucleotides: 7. The chain's CDR3 is CATGLAGVRETQYF. The DNA of the CDR3 is TGTGCCACCGGACTAGCGGGAGTGAGGGAGACCCAGTACTTC.

The V call is TRBV19, the J call TRBJ2-6, with D unclear. There are 15 residues in the CDR3. Deletions cut 5 bases from V and 0 bases from J, with 8 bases between. Germline V gene lookup returns CDR1 LNHDA and CDR2 SQIVND (reference sequence). The CDR3, as DNA: TGTGCCAGTAGTGCGACGGACTCTGGGGCCAACGTCCTGACTTTC. It encodes CASSATDSGANVLTF.

The chain couples TRBV15 to TRBJ2-6; D is ambiguous. CDR1 is LNHNV, CDR2 YYDKDF, per germline (reference sequence). Trimming pared 3 bases from V and 0 bases from J, leaving 9 bases between. This CDR3 spans 16 amino acids. The CDR3 nucleotides are TGTGCCACCAGCAGGGGGATTAGCTCTGGGGCCAACGTCCTGACTTTC. As protein: CATSRGISSGANVLTF.

This clone was recorded a few times. The V and J genes are TRBV11-2 and TRBJ2-1, with 8 bases fitting TRBD2. Per germline, CDR1 SGHAT and CDR2 FQNNGV. CDR3 length: 15 residues. V lost 6 bases and J lost 3; bases outside the gene matches: 7. Here the CDR3 DNA reads TGTGCCAGCAGACGAGTAGCGGGAAACTACAATGAGCAGTTCTTC. Translation gives CASRRVAGNYNEQFF.

V and J are TRBV5-8 and TRBJ2-7; the match to TRBD1 covers 11 bases. Germline-derived CDR1 and CDR2 are SGHTS and YDEGEE. The CDR3 length is 15 residues. Germline trimming cut 5 bases from V and 3 bases from J; bases unmatched to any gene: 7. The CDR3 is CASRRTGTGGYEQYF. Here the CDR3 DNA reads TGTGCCAGCAGACGAACCGGGACAGGGGGCTACGAGCAGTACTTC.

This sequence joins TRBV5-1 and TRBJ2-1, with 8 bases identical to TRBD2. V shed 2 bases and J 1 base; nucleotides not matched to a gene: 5. The CDR3 runs to 16 residues. Germline V gene lookup returns CDR1 SGHRS and CDR2 YFSETQ. CDR3 DNA: TGCGCCAGCAGCTTTCAAGTAGCGGGGTCCTACAATGAGCAGTTCTTC. The encoded protein is CASSFQVAGSYNEQFF.

The chain combines TRBV6-1 with TRBJ2-7; 10 nucleotides align to TRBD2. V was pared by 6 bases and J by 4 bases, with 9 bases of the junction left unmatched. CDR1 is MNHNS and CDR2 is SASEGT in the germline V gene. The CDR3 has 15 residues. This CDR3 reads CASSPLAGASYEQYF. CDR3 bases: TGTGCCAGCAGCCCCCTAGCGGGAGCATCGTACGAGCAGTACTTC.

The chain recombines TRBV19 with TRBJ1-5; TRBD1 matches 7 bases. The germline V gene encodes CDR1 LNHDA and CDR2 SQIVND (reference sequence). This CDR3 has 14 residues. V was clipped by 5 bases and J by 2 bases; unmatched bases: 3. CDR3 amino acids: CASSPRGGNQPQHF. DNA of the CDR3: TGTGCCAGTAGTCCCAGGGGGGGCAATCAGCCCCAGCATTTT.